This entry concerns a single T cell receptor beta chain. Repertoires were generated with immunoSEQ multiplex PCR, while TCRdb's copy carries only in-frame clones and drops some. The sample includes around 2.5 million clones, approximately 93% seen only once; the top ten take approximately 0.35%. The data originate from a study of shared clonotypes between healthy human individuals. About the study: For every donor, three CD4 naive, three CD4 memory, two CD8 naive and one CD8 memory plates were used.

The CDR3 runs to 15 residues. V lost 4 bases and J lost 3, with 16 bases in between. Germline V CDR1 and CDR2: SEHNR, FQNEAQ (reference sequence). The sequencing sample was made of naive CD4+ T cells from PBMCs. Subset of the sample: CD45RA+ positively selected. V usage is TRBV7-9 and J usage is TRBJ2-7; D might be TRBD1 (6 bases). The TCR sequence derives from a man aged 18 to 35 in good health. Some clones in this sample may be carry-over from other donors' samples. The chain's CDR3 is CASSYKRTANYEQYF. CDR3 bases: TGTGCCAGCAGCTATAAAAGGACAGCTAACTACGAGCAGTACTTC.